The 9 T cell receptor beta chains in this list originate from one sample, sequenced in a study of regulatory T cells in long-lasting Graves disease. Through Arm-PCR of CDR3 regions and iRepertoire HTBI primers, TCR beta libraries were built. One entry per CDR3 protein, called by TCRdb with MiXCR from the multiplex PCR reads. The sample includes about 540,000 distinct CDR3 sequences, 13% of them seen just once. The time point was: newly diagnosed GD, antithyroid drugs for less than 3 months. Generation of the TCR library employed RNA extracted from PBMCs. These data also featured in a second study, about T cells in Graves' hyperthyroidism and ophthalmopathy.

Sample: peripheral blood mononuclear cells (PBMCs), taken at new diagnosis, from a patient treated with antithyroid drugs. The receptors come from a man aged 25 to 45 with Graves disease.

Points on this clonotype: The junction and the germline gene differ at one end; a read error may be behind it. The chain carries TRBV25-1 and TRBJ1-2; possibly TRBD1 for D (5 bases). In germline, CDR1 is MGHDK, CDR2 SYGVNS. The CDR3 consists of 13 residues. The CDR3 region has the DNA TGTGCCAGCAGCGAATGGGGGATTAATGGCTACACCTTC. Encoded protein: CASSEWGINGYTF.

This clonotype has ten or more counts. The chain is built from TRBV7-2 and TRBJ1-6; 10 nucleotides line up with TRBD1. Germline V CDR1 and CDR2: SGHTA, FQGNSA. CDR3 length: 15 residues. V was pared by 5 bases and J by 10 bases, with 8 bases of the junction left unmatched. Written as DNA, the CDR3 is TGTGCCAGCAGCACAATGACAGGGGGCTGGTCACCCCTCCACTTT. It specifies CASSTMTGGWSPLHF.

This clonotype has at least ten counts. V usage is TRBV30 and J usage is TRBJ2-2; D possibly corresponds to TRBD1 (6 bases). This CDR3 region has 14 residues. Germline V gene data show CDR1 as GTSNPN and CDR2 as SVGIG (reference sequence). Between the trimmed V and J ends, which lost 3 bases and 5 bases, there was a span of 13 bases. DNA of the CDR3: TGTGCCTGGAGCACAGGGATGTATACCGGGGAGCTGTTTTTT. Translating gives CAWSTGMYTGELFF. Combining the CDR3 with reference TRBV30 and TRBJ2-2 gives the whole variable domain SQTIHQWPATLVQPVGSPLSLECTVEGTSNPNLYWYRQAAGRGLQLLFYSVGIGQISSEVPQNLSASRPQDRQFILSSKKLLLSDSGFYLCAWSTGMYTGELFFGEGSRLTVL.

CDR3 amino acids: CATSNPGSGNTIYF. CDR3 DNA sequence: TGTGCCACCAGCAACCCCGGGTCTGGAAACACCATATATTTT. The chain joins TRBV15 to TRBJ1-3; D gene ambiguous. There are 14 residues in the CDR3. CDR1 is LNHNV, CDR2 YYDKDF, per germline (reference sequence). Trimming took 4 bases from V and 1 from J, leaving 8 bases between them.

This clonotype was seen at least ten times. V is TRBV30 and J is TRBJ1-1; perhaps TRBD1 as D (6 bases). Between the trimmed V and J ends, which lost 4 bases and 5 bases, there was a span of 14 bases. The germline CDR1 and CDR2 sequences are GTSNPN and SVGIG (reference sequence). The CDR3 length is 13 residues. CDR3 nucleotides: TGTGCCTGGATGGGGGCGGCGGGGACTGAAGCTTTCTTT. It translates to CAWMGAAGTEAFF.

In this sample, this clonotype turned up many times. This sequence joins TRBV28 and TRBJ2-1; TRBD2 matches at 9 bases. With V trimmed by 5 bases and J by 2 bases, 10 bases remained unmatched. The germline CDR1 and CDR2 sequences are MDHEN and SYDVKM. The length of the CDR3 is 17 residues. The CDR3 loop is CASSRLAERFAYNEQFF. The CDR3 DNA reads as TGTGCCAGCAGTCGACTAGCGGAAAGGTTCGCCTACAATGAGCAGTTCTTC.

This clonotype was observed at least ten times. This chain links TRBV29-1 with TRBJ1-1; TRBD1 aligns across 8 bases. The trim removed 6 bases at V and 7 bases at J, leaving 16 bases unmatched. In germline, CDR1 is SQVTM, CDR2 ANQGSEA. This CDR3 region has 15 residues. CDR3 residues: CSVRGTGSRGGEAFF. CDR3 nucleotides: TGCAGCGTGCGCGGGACAGGCTCGCGGGGAGGTGAAGCTTTCTTT.

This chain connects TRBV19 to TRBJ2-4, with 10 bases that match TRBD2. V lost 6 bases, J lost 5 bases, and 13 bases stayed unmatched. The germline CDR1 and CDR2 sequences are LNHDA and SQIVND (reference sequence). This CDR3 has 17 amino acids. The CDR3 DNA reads TGTGCCAGTAGCGGCCTAGCGGGAGATTTTGCCGAAAACATTCAGTACTTC. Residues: CASSGLAGDFAENIQYF.

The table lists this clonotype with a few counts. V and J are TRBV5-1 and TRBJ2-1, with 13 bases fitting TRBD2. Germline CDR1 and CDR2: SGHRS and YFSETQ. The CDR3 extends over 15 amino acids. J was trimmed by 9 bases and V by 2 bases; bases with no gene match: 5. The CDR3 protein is CASSFRTSGGGEQFF. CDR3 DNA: TGCGCCAGCAGCTTTAGGACTAGCGGGGGCGGTGAGCAGTTCTTC.